Following are 27 T cell receptor beta chains from one sample sequenced in a study of T cell changes during pregnancy in multiple sclerosis. Assay used: immunoSEQ multiplex PCR; TCRdb lists only in-frame clones, some missing. This table holds 60,000 to 65,000 clones, around 92% found once. Sequencing was performed on peripheral blood, taken in the first trimester of pregnancy. The receptors shown here come from a female donor with multiple sclerosis, enrolled in a pregnancy study.

The CDR3 DNA is TGTGCCAGCACGCGGGATTCCTACGAGCAGTACTTC. Translating it yields CASTRDSYEQYF. The gene calls are TRBV7-9 and TRBJ2-7; D possibly corresponds to TRBD2 (6 bases). The CDR3 extends over 12 amino acids. Germline V lookup: CDR1 SEHNR, CDR2 FQNEAQ (reference sequence). Trimming cost V 7 bases and J 1 base, with 8 bases left between them. Combining the CDR3 with reference TRBV7-9 and TRBJ2-7 gives the whole variable domain DTGVSQNPRHKITKRGQNVTFRCDPISEHNRLYWYRQTLGQGPEFLTYFQNEAQLEKSRLLSDRFSAERPKGSFSTLEIQRTEQGDSAMYLCASTRDSYEQYFGPGTRLTVT.

The V and J genes are TRBV7-8 and TRBJ2-5; TRBD1 might be the D (6 bases). Trimming cost V 1 base and J 3 bases, with 12 bases left between them. CDR1 is SGHVS and CDR2 is FQNEAQ in the germline V gene. The length of the CDR3 is 15 residues. The chain's CDR3 is CASSLGQGLEETQYF. CDR3 nucleotides: TGTGCCAGCAGCTTAGGCCAGGGGTTGGAAGAGACCCAGTACTTC.

The rearrangement joins TRBV19 to TRBJ2-7; TRBD2 aligns across 11 bases. The CDR3 totals 13 residues. CDR1 and CDR2 (germline): LNHDA, SQIVND (reference sequence). Unmatched junction bases numbered 5, after V lost 7 bases and J lost 6 bases. The CDR3 here is CASKLAGDLEQYF. In nucleotides, the CDR3 is TGTGCCAGTAAACTAGCGGGAGATCTCGAGCAGTACTTC.

This rearrangement joins TRBV11-2 to TRBJ1-3, with TRBD1 as a possible D gene (5 bases). Germline CDR1 and CDR2: SGHAT and FQNNGV. V was trimmed by 5 bases and J by 4 bases, leaving 9 bases between them. The CDR3 is 13 residues long. CDR3 protein: CASSEGAGNTIYF. As DNA, the CDR3 is TGTGCCAGCAGCGAAGGGGCAGGAAACACCATATATTTT.

The chain links TRBV7-2 to TRBJ2-1; the match to TRBD2 covers 10 bases. J was trimmed by 2 bases and V by 5 bases; bases with no gene match: 6. The CDR3 has 16 residues. The germline V gene has CDR1 SGHTA and CDR2 FQGNSA. This CDR3 reads CASSPSSGGTYNEQFF. The DNA for the CDR3 is TGTGCCAGCAGCCCCTCTAGCGGGGGTACCTACAATGAGCAGTTCTTC. The variable domain in full, with the rest retrieved from reference TRBV7-2 and TRBJ2-1, is GAGVSQSPSNKVTEKGKDVELRCDPISGHTALYWYRQSLGQGLEFLIYFQGNSAPDKSGLPSDRFSAERTGGSVSTLTIQRTQQEDSAVYLCASSPSSGGTYNEQFFGPGTRLTVL.

The genes are TRBV19 and TRBJ2-2, with TRBD1 matching 10 bases. Trimming at V came to 6 bases and at J to 5 bases, leaving 6 bases not matched to a gene. The germline CDR1 and CDR2 sequences are LNHDA and SQIVND (reference sequence). The CDR3 spans 15 residues. This CDR3 is CASSSRDRGTGELFF. The CDR3 nucleotides are TGTGCCAGTAGCTCCCGGGACAGGGGAACCGGGGAGCTGTTTTTT. The full variable domain, rest sourced from reference TRBV19 and TRBJ2-2, is DGGITQSPKYLFRKEGQNVTLSCEQNLNHDAMYWYRQDPGQGLRLIYYSQIVNDFQKGDIAEGYSVSREKKESFPLTVTSAQKNPTAFYLCASSSRDRGTGELFFGEGSRLTVL.

The gene calls are TRBV5-1 and TRBJ1-2, with TRBD1 identical over 8 bases. CDR1 and CDR2 (germline): SGHRS, YFSETQ. Losses at the gene ends were 4 bases for V and 7 bases for J; bases not matched to a gene: 12. The CDR3 contains 15 residues. DNA for the CDR3: TGCGCCAGCAGCCTTACACAGGGGGAAGTGAGTGGCTACACCTTC. Protein sequence: CASSLTQGEVSGYTF.

With respect to this clone: A junction end diverges from the germline sequence, so it may reflect a read error. Other nucleotide sequences in the sample specify the same CDR3. This chain connects TRBV4-1 to TRBJ1-1; the D gene is possibly TRBD1 (6 bases). The CDR3 loop spans 17 amino acids. Germline V gene data show CDR1 as MGHRA and CDR2 as YSYEKL. CDR3 in DNA: TGCGCCAGCAGCCAACTCTCGGGGCAGGGGATTAGGACTGAAGCCTTCTTT. Translating gives CASSQLSGQGIRTEAFF.

V is TRBV7-3 and J is TRBJ2-3; 9 positions match TRBD1. With 8 bases clipped from V and 0 bases from J, the junction kept 6 bases outside the gene matches. This CDR3 has 15 residues. The germline gives CDR1 SGHTA, CDR2 FQGTGA. The CDR3 DNA reads TGTGCCAGCGTCTCGGGGACAGGGAGCACAGATACGCAGTATTTT. This codes for CASVSGTGSTDTQYF.

The V and J genes are TRBV25-1 and TRBJ2-7, with 9 bases identical to TRBD1. CDR1 and CDR2 (germline): MGHDK, SYGVNS. V shed 4 bases and J 5 bases; nucleotides not matched to a gene: 3. CDR3 size: 13 residues. The CDR3 coding sequence is TGTGCCAGCAGTGGGGGACAGGGCCACGAGCAGTACTTC. Amino acid sequence: CASSGGQGHEQYF.

The V call is TRBV28, the J call TRBJ2-7; TRBD2 is a possible D gene (7 bases). The CDR3 runs 15 residues. Germline V gene lookup returns CDR1 MDHEN and CDR2 SYDVKM. V lost 2 bases and J 1 base, leaving 12 bases between the germline ends. DNA for the CDR3: TGTGCCAGCAGTTTACGCAGGGGAGGGTCCTACGAGCAGTACTTC. Its protein product is CASSLRRGGSYEQYF.

The V call is TRBV5-1, the J call TRBJ2-2; 10 nucleotides agree with TRBD1. The junction had 8 bases not matched to a gene; V was cut back by 3 bases and J by 6 bases. This CDR3 comprises 16 residues. Germline V gives CDR1 SGHRS, CDR2 YFSETQ. The CDR3 loop is CASSSRDRGLPGELFF. CDR3 in DNA: TGCGCCAGCAGCTCCCGGGACAGGGGATTGCCCGGGGAGCTGTTTTTT.

This chain uses TRBV6-4 with TRBJ2-7; 12 positions agree with TRBD2. Per germline, CDR1 MRHNA and CDR2 SNTAGT. The V segment lost 0 bases and the J segment 0 bases; nucleotides outside the gene matches: 12. The CDR3 is made up of 20 amino acids. The CDR3 region is CASSDSKGLAGRRSSYEQYF. The CDR3 region has the DNA TGTGCCAGCAGTGACTCGAAGGGACTAGCGGGTCGCCGGAGCTCCTACGAGCAGTACTTC.

CDR3 nucleotide sequence: TGTGCCAGCAGCGTAGTCGAGGGAGTCTCCTACAATGAGCAGTTCTTC. Protein sequence: CASSVVEGVSYNEQFF. The chain combines TRBV9 with TRBJ2-1, with a weak D call TRBD2 (5 bases). Looked up from germline, CDR1 is SGDLS and CDR2 is YYNGEE. V was cut by 0 bases and J by 0 bases, with 10 bases left in between. The CDR3 is 16 amino acids.

V usage is TRBV11-3 and J usage is TRBJ2-2; D gene uncertain. V lost 0 bases and J lost 7, with 3 bases in between. CDR3 size: 12 residues. Germline lookup yields CDR1 SGHNT and CDR2 YENEEA. CDR3 amino acids: CASSLDVGELFF. CDR3 in DNA: TGTGCCAGCAGCTTAGACGTCGGGGAGCTGTTTTTT. The full variable domain, rest sourced from reference TRBV11-3 and TRBJ2-2, is EAGVVQSPRYKIIEKKQPVAFWCNPISGHNTLYWYLQNLGQGPELLIRYENEEAVDDSQLPKDRFSAERLKGVDSTLKIQPAELGDSAVYLCASSLDVGELFFGEGSRLTVL.

This clone was recorded once. The chain combines TRBV2 with TRBJ2-7, with D possibly matching TRBD2 (5 bases). CDR3 length: 17 amino acids. V was cut by 6 bases and J by 6 bases, with 27 bases left in between. CDR1 is SNHLY and CDR2 is FYNNEI in the germline V gene. For the CDR3, the DNA is TGTGCCAGCAGGGAAAACTACCCCCAAGAGGGTCTTGGCGAGCAGTACTTC. It is translated as CASRENYPQEGLGEQYF.

The chain is built from TRBV18 and TRBJ2-2; 12 bases are shared with TRBD2. Germline CDR1 KGHSH, CDR2 LQKENI. This CDR3 contains 15 residues. J lost 4 bases, V lost 7 bases, and 4 bases had no gene match. CDR3 region: CASFWTSGITGELFF. CDR3 bases: TGTGCCAGCTTTTGGACTAGCGGGATCACCGGGGAGCTGTTTTTT.

This chain uses TRBV4-3 with TRBJ2-2; 7 bases line up with TRBD2. Per the germline V gene, CDR1 is LGHNA and CDR2 is YSLEER. This CDR3 comprises 17 residues. The junction had 13 bases not matched to a gene; V was cut back by 3 bases and J by 6 bases. CDR3 nucleotide sequence: TGCGCCAGCAGCCAGGGGTGGACTAAGCGGGGTTCCGGGGAGCTGTTTTTT. Its protein is CASSQGWTKRGSGELFF.

The V gene is TRBV2, the J gene TRBJ1-5; 7 bases are shared with TRBD1. CDR1 is SNHLY and CDR2 is FYNNEI in the germline V gene. After removal of 5 bases from V and 3 bases from J, the junction contained 7 bases not matched to a gene. This CDR3 is built from 15 residues. CDR3 nucleotides: TGTGCCAGCAGTCCGGACAGGAGTTCCAATCAGCCCCAGCATTTT. This translates into CASSPDRSSNQPQHF.

This chain uses TRBV2 with TRBJ2-2; D is possibly TRBD2 (5 bases). Per the germline V gene, CDR1 is SNHLY and CDR2 is FYNNEI. V gave up 8 bases and J gave up 0 bases, with 10 bases separating them. The length of the CDR3 is 14 residues. The CDR3 region is CASCGRTNTGELFF. CDR3 coding DNA: TGTGCCAGCTGCGGGCGAACGAACACCGGGGAGCTGTTTTTT.

V and J are TRBV19 and TRBJ1-2; D gene ambiguous. Germline CDR1 LNHDA, CDR2 SQIVND (reference sequence). CDR3 length equals 13 residues. Trimming removed 1 base from V and 7 bases from J, with 10 bases in between. This chain's CDR3 is CASSIGKQFGYTF. As DNA, the CDR3 is TGTGCCAGTAGTATAGGGAAACAGTTTGGCTACACCTTC.

This rearrangement joins TRBV7-2 to TRBJ2-7; 7 bases line up with TRBD2. Germline values: CDR1 SGHTA, CDR2 FQGNSA. With 0 bases clipped from V and 5 bases from J, the junction kept 7 bases outside the gene matches. The length of the CDR3 is 15 residues. The CDR3 reads CASSLAGGPNDEQYF. The CDR3 DNA is TGTGCCAGCAGCTTAGCGGGAGGGCCAAACGACGAGCAGTACTTC. The full variable domain, completed using reference TRBV7-2 and TRBJ2-7, is GAGVSQSPSNKVTEKGKDVELRCDPISGHTALYWYRQSLGQGLEFLIYFQGNSAPDKSGLPSDRFSAERTGGSVSTLTIQRTQQEDSAVYLCASSLAGGPNDEQYFGPGTRLTVT.

This clone was observed a handful of times. V gene TRBV18 combines with J gene TRBJ1-1, with D tentatively TRBD1 (6 bases). CDR1 KGHSH and CDR2 LQKENI come from the germline V gene. The CDR3 extends over 15 amino acids. The V end was cut by 1 base, the J end by 1 base, with 10 bases between. CDR3 amino acids: CASSPLRGENTEAFF. As DNA, the CDR3 is TGTGCCAGCTCACCACTCAGGGGCGAGAACACTGAAGCTTTCTTT.

The V gene is TRBV7-9, the J gene TRBJ2-7, with TRBD2 matching over 7 bases. Germline V gives CDR1 SEHNR, CDR2 FQNEAQ (reference sequence). The CDR3 covers 15 residues. V was clipped by 6 bases and J by 5 bases; unmatched bases: 13. The CDR3 protein is CASSSRRAGVNEQYF. In DNA, the CDR3 is TGTGCCAGCAGTTCCCGCAGGGCGGGAGTGAACGAGCAGTACTTC.

The rearrangement uses TRBV5-4 and TRBJ1-1; TRBD1 matches at 10 bases. Germline V CDR1 and CDR2: SGHNT, YYREEE (reference sequence). V gave up 4 bases and J gave up 3 bases; unmatched junction bases: 6. The CDR3 runs 15 residues. CDR3 DNA sequence: TGTGCCAGCAGCGGCACCGGGACAGGGGACACTGAAGCTTTCTTT. Its translation: CASSGTGTGDTEAFF. Based on the CDR3 plus reference TRBV5-4 and TRBJ1-1, the full variable domain is ETGVTQSPTHLIKTRGQQVTLRCSSQSGHNTVSWYQQALGQGPQFIFQYYREEENGRGNFPPRFSGLQFPNYSSELNVNALELDDSALYLCASSGTGTGDTEAFFGQGTRLTVV.

The sample holds one count of this clone. The chain combines TRBV5-4 with TRBJ1-4; 9 nucleotides match TRBD1. CDR3 size: 14 residues. From germline, CDR1 is SGHNT and CDR2 YYREEE (reference sequence). Losses at the gene ends were 4 bases for V and 8 bases for J; bases not matched to a gene: 6. This CDR3 is CASSPGTGQEKLFF. The CDR3 nucleotides are TGTGCCAGCAGCCCCGGGACAGGGCAAGAAAAACTGTTTTTT.

The rearrangement uses TRBV7-9 and TRBJ1-3, with D unclear. V was pared by 5 bases and J by 0 bases, with 11 bases between. Germline V CDR1 and CDR2: SEHNR, FQNEAQ (reference sequence). CDR3 size: 15 residues. CDR3 protein: CASSPGRGSGNTIYF. CDR3 sequence (DNA): TGTGCCAGCAGCCCCGGACGGGGCTCTGGAAACACCATATATTTT. The full variable domain, with the rest looked up from reference TRBV7-9 and TRBJ1-3, is DTGVSQNPRHKITKRGQNVTFRCDPISEHNRLYWYRQTLGQGPEFLTYFQNEAQLEKSRLLSDRFSAERPKGSFSTLEIQRTEQGDSAMYLCASSPGRGSGNTIYFGEGSWLTVV.